This T cell receptor beta chain derives from a study of technical replicates of blood from a few donors. The germline gives CDR1 SGHRS, CDR2 YFSETQ. The CDR3 is 15 residues long. V lost 0 bases to trimming and J lost 2 bases, with 10 bases between them. Profiling relied on immunoSEQ multiplex PCR, and the TCRdb table lists in-frame clones only, not all of them. This table has about 76,000 clones, around 94% appearing once. The V gene is TRBV5-1, the J gene TRBJ2-3; D is perhaps TRBD1 (6 bases). Sequenced: T cells isolated from PBMCs. This sequence was found in a human donor in good health. The CDR3 region has the DNA TGCGCCAGCAGCTTGGAAGGGGGAGCCACAGATACGCAGTATTTT. Its translation: CASSLEGGATDTQYF.